A single sample is the source of the 5 T cell receptor beta chains below, sequenced in a study of cytomegalovirus exposure and HLA in healthy donors. PCR amplification relied on 60 Vbeta primers (plus 13 Jbeta primers). TCRdb keeps only in-frame clones here, not all; method: immunoSEQ multiplex PCR. The sample carries about 190,000 clones, 65% to 80% recorded once. Input material: PBMCs. All receptors come from a young man in good health and CMV-seropositive.

The rearrangement uses TRBV19 and TRBJ1-4, with 7 bases fitting TRBD1. Trimming took 7 bases from V and 8 from J; bases not matched to a gene: 10. The CDR3 is made up of 14 amino acids. Looked up from germline, CDR1 is LNHDA and CDR2 is SQIVND (reference sequence). As DNA, the CDR3 is TGTGCCAGTACCCGACAGGGAAGGATCGAAAAACTGTTTTTT. Translated, it gives CASTRQGRIEKLFF.

V usage is TRBV7-9 and J usage is TRBJ2-5; D is unresolved. The CDR3 has 14 residues. The germline V and J ends were trimmed by 3 bases and 5 bases, with 13 bases remaining between them. The germline gives CDR1 SEHNR, CDR2 FQNEAQ (reference sequence). CDR3 DNA: TGTGCCAGCAGCTTTGAGTTGATCGGGGAGACCCAGTACTTC. Translation gives CASSFELIGETQYF.

There are a few counts of this clone. The chain joins TRBV5-4 to TRBJ1-4, with TRBD1 as a possible D gene (6 bases). The germline V gene encodes CDR1 SGHNT and CDR2 YYREEE (reference sequence). The germline V and J ends were trimmed by 4 bases and 4 bases, with 14 bases remaining between them. The CDR3 spans 15 residues. The CDR3: CASSPPGQHNEKLFF. The CDR3 DNA reads TGTGCCAGCAGCCCCCCCGGACAGCATAATGAAAAACTGTTTTTT.

The chain couples TRBV28 to TRBJ1-1; 11 positions agree with TRBD1. Per germline, CDR1 MDHEN and CDR2 SYDVKM. J lost 5 bases, V lost 3 bases, and 5 bases had no gene match. The CDR3 consists of 15 residues. CDR3 coding DNA: TGTGCCAGCAGTTTCTCCGGGACAGGGGGGACTGAAGCTTTCTTT. Amino acid sequence: CASSFSGTGGTEAFF.

The chain combines TRBV28 with TRBJ1-5; 7 bases agree with TRBD1. Germline CDR1 reads MDHEN; CDR2 reads SYDVKM. The ends lost 6 bases at V and 7 bases at J; junction bases unmatched: 3. The CDR3 spans 12 residues. The CDR3 DNA reads TGTGCCAGCAGAATAGGGGGCCAGCCCCAGCATTTT. Its protein is CASRIGGQPQHF.